Shown below are 3 T cell receptor beta chains from a single sample sequenced in a study of T cells in Graves' hyperthyroidism and ophthalmopathy. What was amplified from RNA transcripts were TCR beta CDR3 regions. Initially, a first-round RT-PCR of the TCR CDR3 employed the HTBI primer set. TCRdb re-derived calls from the multiplex PCR reads in MiXCR, one entry per CDR3 protein. The table has 300,000 to 450,000 distinct CDR3 sequences, more than 14% seen once. Sequencing was done on a sample of blood. These receptors originate from a woman in her 30s with Graves' ophthalmopathy.

The gene calls are TRBV18 and TRBJ2-3; tentative D call: TRBD1 (5 bases). The CDR3 totals 17 residues. Germline V CDR1 and CDR2: KGHSH, LQKENI. The germline V and J ends were trimmed by 2 bases and 1 base, with 16 bases remaining between them. The CDR3 loop reads CASSPNQGSLGTDTQYF. CDR3 DNA: TGTGCCAGCTCACCAAATCAGGGTAGCCTGGGCACAGATACGCAGTATTTT. The full variable domain, its missing parts supplied by reference TRBV18 and TRBJ2-3, is NAGVMQNPRHLVRRRGQEARLRCSPMKGHSHVYWYRQLPEEGLKFMVYLQKENIIDESGMPKERFSAEFPKEGPSILRIQQVVRGDSAAYFCASSPNQGSLGTDTQYFGPGTRLTVL.

In this sample, this clonotype turned up many times. The V gene is TRBV6-1, the J gene TRBJ1-1; D gene uncertain. The ends were cut back, 7 bases at V and 5 bases at J, with 14 bases in the middle. Per the germline V gene, CDR1 is MNHNS and CDR2 is SASEGT. The CDR3 has 13 residues. The CDR3 reads CASIHPAGTEAFF. Written as DNA, the CDR3 is TGTGCCAGCATTCATCCGGCGGGGACTGAAGCTTTCTTT.

The sample holds many counts of this clonotype. This sequence joins TRBV2 and TRBJ1-1; D gene unclear. V lost 2 bases and J 6 bases, leaving 10 bases between the germline ends. The CDR3 spans 13 residues. Germline V CDR1 and CDR2: SNHLY, FYNNEI. The CDR3 coding sequence is TGTGCCAGCAGTGAAAAGGGTTCCCCTGAAGCTTTCTTT. Amino acids: CASSEKGSPEAFF.